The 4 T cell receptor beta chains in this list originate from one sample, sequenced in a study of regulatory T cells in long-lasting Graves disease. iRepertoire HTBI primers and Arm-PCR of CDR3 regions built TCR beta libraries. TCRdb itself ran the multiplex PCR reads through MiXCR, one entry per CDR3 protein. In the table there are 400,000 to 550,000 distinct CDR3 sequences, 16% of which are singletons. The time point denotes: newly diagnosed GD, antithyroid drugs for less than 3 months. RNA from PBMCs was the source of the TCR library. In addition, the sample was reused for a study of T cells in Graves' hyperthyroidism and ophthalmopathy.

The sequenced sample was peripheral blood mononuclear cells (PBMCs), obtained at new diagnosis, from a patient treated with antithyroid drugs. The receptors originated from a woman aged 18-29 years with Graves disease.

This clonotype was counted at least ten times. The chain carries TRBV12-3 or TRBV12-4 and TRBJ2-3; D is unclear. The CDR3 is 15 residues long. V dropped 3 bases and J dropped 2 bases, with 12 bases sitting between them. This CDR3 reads CASSFGGGYTDTQYF. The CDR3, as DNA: TGTGCCAGCAGTTTTGGCGGTGGATACACAGATACGCAGTATTTT.

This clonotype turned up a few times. The CDR3 sequence is CASSQGGQETQFF. CDR3 in DNA: TGTGCCAGCAGTCAAGGAGGCCAAGAGACCCAGTTCTTC. The chain links TRBV28 to TRBJ2-5; possible D gene TRBD2, 5 bases. The closer fit of TRBJ2-1 to the DNA end suggests the J call may be wrong. Germline-derived CDR1 and CDR2 are MDHEN and SYDVKM. The length of the CDR3 is 13 residues.

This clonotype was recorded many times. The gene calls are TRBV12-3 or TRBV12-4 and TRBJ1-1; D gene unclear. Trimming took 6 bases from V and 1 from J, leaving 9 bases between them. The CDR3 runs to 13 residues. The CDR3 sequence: CASSRLGNTEAFF. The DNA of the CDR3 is TGTGCCAGCAGCCGCCTGGGGAACACTGAAGCTTTCTTT.

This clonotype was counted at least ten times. CDR3 DNA: TGTGCCAGCAGACCGGGACAGGGACGAGAAAAACTGTTTTTT. Translation: CASRPGQGREKLFF. The gene calls are TRBV12-3 or TRBV12-4 and TRBJ1-4, with TRBD1 identical over 9 bases. The CDR3 sequence is 14 residues long. V gave up 6 bases and J gave up 8 bases; unmatched junction bases: 7.